This T cell receptor beta chain was captured by sequencing in a study of T cells in Graves' hyperthyroidism and ophthalmopathy. Across the study: Peripheral blood draws took place at initial diagnosis, ahead of any treatment. The study's findings and limits: Most thyroid clonotypes with frequency above 0.001 were detected in blood.

Exclusions: uncontrolled infection, other autoimmune disease, pregnancy, lactation. It was at first hyperthyroidism diagnosis, before any ophthalmopathy symptoms, that the blood sample was taken. CDR3 length: 17 amino acids. J gave up 5 bases and V 3 bases, and 14 bases lay outside the gene matches. Germline V gene lookup returns CDR1 LNHDA and CDR2 SQIVND (reference sequence). Template material for amplifying TCR beta CDR3 regions consisted of RNA transcripts. Carried out on the TCR CDR3, a first-round RT-PCR used the HTBI primer set. TCRdb itself ran the multiplex PCR reads through MiXCR, one entry per CDR3 protein. Of 690,000 or so distinct CDR3 sequences listed, roughly a sixth were seen once; the top ten hold roughly a sixth. This clonotype was detected a few times. Its antigen is as yet unknown.

This TCR derives from a woman in her 50s with Graves' hyperthyroidism that later progressed to Graves' ophthalmopathy. V and J are TRBV19 and TRBJ2-5, with 8 nucleotides matching TRBD1. Material: blood. This chain's CDR3 is CASSMILRDRNVETQYF. The CDR3 region has the DNA TGTGCCAGTAGTATGATCCTCCGGGACAGGAACGTGGAGACCCAGTACTTC.